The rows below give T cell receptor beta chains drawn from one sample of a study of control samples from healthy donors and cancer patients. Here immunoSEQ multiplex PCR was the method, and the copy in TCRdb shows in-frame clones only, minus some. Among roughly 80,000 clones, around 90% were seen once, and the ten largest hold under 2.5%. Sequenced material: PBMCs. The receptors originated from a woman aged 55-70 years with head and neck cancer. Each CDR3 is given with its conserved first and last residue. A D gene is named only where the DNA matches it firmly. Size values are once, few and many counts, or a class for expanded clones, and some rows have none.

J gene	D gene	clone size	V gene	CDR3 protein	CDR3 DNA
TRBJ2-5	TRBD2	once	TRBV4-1	CASSRTSGRQETQYF	TGCGCCAGCAGTAGGACTAGCGGGAGGCAAGAGACCCAGTACTTC
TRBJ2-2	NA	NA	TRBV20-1	CSARDTGELFF	TGCAGTGCTAGGGACACCGGGGAGCTGTTTTTT
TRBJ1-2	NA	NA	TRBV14	CASSQETLTIGYTF	TGTGCCAGCAGCCAAGAAACGTTAACTATTGGCTACACCTTC
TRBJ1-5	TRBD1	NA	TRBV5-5	CASSVGDRSYSNQPQHF	TGTGCCAGCAGCGTTGGGGACAGGAGTTATAGCAATCAGCCCCAGCATTTT
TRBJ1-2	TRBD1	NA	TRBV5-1	CASSLGPGTGGGYTF	TGCGCCAGCAGCTTGGGACCCGGGACAGGGGGAGGCTACACCTTC
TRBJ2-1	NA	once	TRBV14	CASSQADRYTSRFYNEQFF	TGTGCCAGCAGCCAAGCGGACCGTTATACTAGCCGATTCTACAATGAGCAGTTCTTC
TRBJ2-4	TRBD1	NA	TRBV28	CASSWGQTSIKNIQYF	TGTGCCAGCAGTTGGGGACAGACGTCGATAAAAAACATTCAGTACTTC
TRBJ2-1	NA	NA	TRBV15	CATSIPPGLRGYNEQFF	TGTGCCACCAGCATCCCCCCAGGACTAAGGGGGTACAATGAGCAGTTCTTC
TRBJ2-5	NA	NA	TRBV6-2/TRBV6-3	CASSYSNALLRVRQETQYF	TGTGCCAGCAGTTACTCGAATGCCCTTTTAAGGGTGAGGCAAGAGACCCAGTACTTC
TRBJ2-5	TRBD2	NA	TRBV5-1	CASSFPLAGEEETQYF	TGCGCCAGCAGCTTCCCTCTAGCGGGAGAGGAAGAGACCCAGTACTTC
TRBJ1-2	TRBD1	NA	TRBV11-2	CASSVRTGGAGGYTF	TGTGCCAGCAGCGTGAGGACAGGGGGCGCCGGAGGCTACACCTTC
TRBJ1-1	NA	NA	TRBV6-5	CASSYHRALQGEAFF	TGTGCCAGCAGTTATCACAGGGCGCTCCAGGGGGAAGCTTTCTTT
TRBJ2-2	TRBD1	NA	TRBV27	CASTTGAYTGELFF	TGTGCCAGCACCACAGGGGCCTACACCGGGGAGCTGTTTTTT
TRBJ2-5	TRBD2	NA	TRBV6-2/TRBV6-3	CASSLLAGGPGETQYF	TGTGCCAGCAGTCTGCTAGCGGGAGGGCCGGGAGAGACCCAGTACTTC
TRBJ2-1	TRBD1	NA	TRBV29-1	CSGVTGNVDNEQFF	TGCAGCGGCGTGACAGGGAACGTCGACAATGAGCAGTTCTTC
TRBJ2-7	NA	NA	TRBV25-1	CAYTGLAYEQYF	TGTGCTTATACAGGATTAGCCTACGAGCAGTACTTC
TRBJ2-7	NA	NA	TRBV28	CAIHNRANYEQYF	TGTGCCATCCATAACAGGGCCAACTACGAGCAGTACTTC
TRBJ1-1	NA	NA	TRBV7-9	CASSFEKLNTEAFF	TGTGCCAGCAGCTTTGAGAAATTGAACACTGAAGCTTTCTTT
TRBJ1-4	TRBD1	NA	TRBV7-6	CASSVGTGREKLFF	TGTGCCAGCAGTGTCGGGACAGGGCGGGAAAAACTGTTTTTT
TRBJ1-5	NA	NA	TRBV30	CAWSVRGVDNQPQHF	TGTGCCTGGAGTGTTCGGGGGGTTGACAATCAGCCCCAGCATTTT
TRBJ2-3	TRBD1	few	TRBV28	CASSATGTGNTDTQYF	TGTGCCAGCAGTGCGACCGGGACAGGGAACACAGATACGCAGTATTTT
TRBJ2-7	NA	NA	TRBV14	CASSPSLQIYEQYF	TGTGCCAGCAGCCCCAGTTTACAGATCTACGAGCAGTACTTC
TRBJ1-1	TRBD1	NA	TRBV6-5	CASNRQGEAFF	TGTGCCAGCAATCGACAGGGTGAAGCTTTCTTT